Here is one T cell receptor beta chain with its context. The antigen remains unidentified. General study findings and limits: Tumor-infiltrating Treg TCR alpha and beta sequences overlapped most with tumor naive CD4+ T cells, then blood naive.

Germline loops: CDR1 DFQATT, CDR2 SNEGSKA (reference sequence). The V gene lost 7 bases and the J gene lost 1 base, with 9 bases spanning the gap. This CDR3 spans 12 amino acids. TCRdb itself ran the 5' RACE reads through MiXCR, one entry per CDR3 protein. This table holds roughly 44,000 distinct CDR3 sequences, roughly 27% found once. Sequencing was done on a sample of memory CD4+ T cells sorted from a lymph node. Noted subset: memory CD4+ T cells, CD4+CD45RO+CD25-. This chain links TRBV20-1 with TRBJ2-3; possibly TRBD1 for D (5 bases). This sequence originates from a female donor with breast cancer. CDR3 nucleotides: TGCAGTGGGGTACAGGGCACAGATACGCAGTATTTT. Translating it yields CSGVQGTDTQYF.